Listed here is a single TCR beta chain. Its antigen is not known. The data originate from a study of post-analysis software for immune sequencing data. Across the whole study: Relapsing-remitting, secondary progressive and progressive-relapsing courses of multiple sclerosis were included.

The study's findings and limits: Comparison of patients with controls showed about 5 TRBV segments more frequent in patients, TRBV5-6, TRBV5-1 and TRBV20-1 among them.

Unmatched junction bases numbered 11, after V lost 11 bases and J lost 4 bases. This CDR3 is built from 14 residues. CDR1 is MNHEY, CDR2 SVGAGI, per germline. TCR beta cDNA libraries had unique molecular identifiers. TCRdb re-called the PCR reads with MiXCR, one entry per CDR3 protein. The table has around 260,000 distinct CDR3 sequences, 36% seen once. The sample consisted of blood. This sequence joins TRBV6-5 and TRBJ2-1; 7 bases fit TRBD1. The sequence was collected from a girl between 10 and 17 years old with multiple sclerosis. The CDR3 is CACNPGTEYNEQFF. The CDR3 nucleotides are TGTGCCTGCAATCCCGGGACAGAATACAATGAGCAGTTCTTC.